Sequencing of this T cell receptor (beta chain) was carried out in a study of cytomegalovirus exposure and HLA in healthy donors. Background on the study: The 90 to 150 validation repertoires used a platform that matched the one used for the 500 to 700 first-cohort repertoires, as a later analysis reported. Study-wide results and caveats: In vitro testing confirmed three CMV-associated chains as specific for CMV antigens. Both high specificity and high sensitivity reportedly marked the classifier's diagnosis of cytomegalovirus status.

In germline, CDR1 is MNHEY, CDR2 SMNVEV (reference sequence). V was cut by 5 bases and J by 0 bases, with 20 bases left in between. CDR3 length: 18 amino acids. Profiling relied on immunoSEQ multiplex PCR, and the TCRdb table lists in-frame clones only, not all of them. The table includes 150,000 to 180,000 clones, 65% to 90% detected once. A note on this clone: Its matching antigen is unknown.

This TCR was sampled from a man aged 18 to 29 in good health and CMV-seropositive. The sample was PBMCs. The chain is built from TRBV27 and TRBJ1-5; D is undetermined. This CDR3 is CASSLTPPTPYSNQPQHF. CDR3 nucleotides: TGTGCCAGCAGTCTAACCCCCCCGACACCCTATAGCAATCAGCCCCAGCATTTT.